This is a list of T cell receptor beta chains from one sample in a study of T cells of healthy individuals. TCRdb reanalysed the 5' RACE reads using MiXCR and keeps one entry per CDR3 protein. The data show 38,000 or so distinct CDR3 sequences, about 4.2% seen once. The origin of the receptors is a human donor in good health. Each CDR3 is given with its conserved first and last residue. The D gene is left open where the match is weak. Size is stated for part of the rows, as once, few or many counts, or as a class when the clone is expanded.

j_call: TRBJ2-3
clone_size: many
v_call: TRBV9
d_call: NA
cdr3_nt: TGTGCCAGCAGCGTGCTTTCGAGCACAGATACGCAGTATTTT
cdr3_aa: CASSVLSSTDTQYF

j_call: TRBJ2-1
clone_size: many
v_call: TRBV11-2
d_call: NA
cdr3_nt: TGTGCCAGCAGCTTCGGCGGGTCTAACAATGAGCAGTTCTTC
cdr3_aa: CASSFGGSNNEQFF

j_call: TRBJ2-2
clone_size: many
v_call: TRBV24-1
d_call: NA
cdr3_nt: TGTGCCACCAGTGATTCCAGGGACACCGGGGAGCTGTTTTTT
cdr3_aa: CATSDSRDTGELFF

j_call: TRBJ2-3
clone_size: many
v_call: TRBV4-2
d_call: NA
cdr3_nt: TGTGCCAGCAGCCCGTGGCGAGGGAACCCTAGCACAGATACGCAGTATTTT
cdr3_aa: CASSPWRGNPSTDTQYF

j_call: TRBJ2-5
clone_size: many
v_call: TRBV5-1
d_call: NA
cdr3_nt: TGCGCCAGCAGCCAGGAACAGGGTTACCAAGAGACCCAGTACTTC
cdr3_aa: CASSQEQGYQETQYF

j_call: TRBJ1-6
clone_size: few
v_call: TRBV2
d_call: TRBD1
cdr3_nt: TGTGCCAGCGAGGAGGTGCCGGGACAGACGAGCTCCTATAATTCACCCCTCCACTTT
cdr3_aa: CASEEVPGQTSSYNSPLHF

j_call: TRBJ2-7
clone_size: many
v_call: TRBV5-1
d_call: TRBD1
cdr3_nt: TGCGCCAGCAGCCCAGACCGGGACAGGGTATACGAGCAGTACTTC
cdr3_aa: CASSPDRDRVYEQYF

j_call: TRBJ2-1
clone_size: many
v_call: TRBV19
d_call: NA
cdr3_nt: TGTGCCAGTAGTATAGGACCTAGCTCCTACAATGAGCAGTTCTTC
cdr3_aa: CASSIGPSSYNEQFF

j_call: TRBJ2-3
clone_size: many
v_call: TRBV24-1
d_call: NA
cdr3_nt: TGTGCCGCCGGGACTCACAACACAGATACGCAGTATTTT
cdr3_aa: CAAGTHNTDTQYF

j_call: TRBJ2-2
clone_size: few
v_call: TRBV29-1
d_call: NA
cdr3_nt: TGCAGCGTTGCCCGACAGGGAGGGACCGGGGAGCTGTTTTTT
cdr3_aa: CSVARQGGTGELFF

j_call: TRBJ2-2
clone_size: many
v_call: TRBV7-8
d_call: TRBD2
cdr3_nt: TGTGCCAGCACCAGTCCCGCGGGGGGGCTCACCGGGGAGCTGTTTTTT
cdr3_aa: CASTSPAGGLTGELFF

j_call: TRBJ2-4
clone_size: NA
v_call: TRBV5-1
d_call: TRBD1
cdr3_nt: TGCGCCAGCGCCGGGACAGCCTTAAACATTCAGTACTTC
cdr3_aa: CASAGTALNIQYF

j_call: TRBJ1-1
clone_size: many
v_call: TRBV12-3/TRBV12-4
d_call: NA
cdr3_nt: TGTGCCAGCAGCCCCACTGAAGCTTTCTTT
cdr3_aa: CASSPTEAFF

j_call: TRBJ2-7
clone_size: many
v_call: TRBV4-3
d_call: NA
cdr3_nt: TGCGCCAGCAGCGGACTCCTCAGGGGAAAGACCTACGAGCAGTACTTC
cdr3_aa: CASSGLLRGKTYEQYF

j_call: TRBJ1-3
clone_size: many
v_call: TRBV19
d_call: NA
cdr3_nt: TGTGCCAGCCGCTTTGGAAACACCATATATTTT
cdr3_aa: CASRFGNTIYF

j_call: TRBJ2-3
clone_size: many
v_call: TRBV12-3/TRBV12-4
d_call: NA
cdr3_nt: TGTGCCAGCAGCCCCCGGATCGGGGCAAGTGGGACAGATACGCAGTATTTT
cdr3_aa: CASSPRIGASGTDTQYF

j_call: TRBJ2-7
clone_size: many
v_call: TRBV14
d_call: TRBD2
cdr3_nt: TGTGCCAGCAGCCCGGGACTAGCGGGAGGGGAAGAGCAGTACTTC
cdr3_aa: CASSPGLAGGEEQYF

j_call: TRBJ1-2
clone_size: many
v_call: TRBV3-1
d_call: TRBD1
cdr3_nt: TGTGCCAGCGCCCCGGGACAGACTAGAGGAGGCTACACCTTC
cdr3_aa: CASAPGQTRGGYTF

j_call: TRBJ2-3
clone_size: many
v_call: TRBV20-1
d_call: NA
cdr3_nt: TGCAGTGCCTCGCAATCAACTAGCACAGATACGCAGTATTTT
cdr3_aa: CSASQSTSTDTQYF

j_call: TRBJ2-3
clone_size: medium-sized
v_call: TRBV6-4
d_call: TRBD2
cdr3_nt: TGTGCCAGCGGTCGAACTAGCGAGGATACGCAGTATTTT
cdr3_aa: CASGRTSEDTQYF

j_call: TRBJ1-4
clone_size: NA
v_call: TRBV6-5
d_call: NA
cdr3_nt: TGTGCCAGCAGTTACTCGAGGCAGGCAACTAATGAAAAACTGTTTTTT
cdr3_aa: CASSYSRQATNEKLFF

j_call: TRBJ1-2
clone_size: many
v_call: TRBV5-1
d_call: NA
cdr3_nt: TGCGCCAGCAGCTTCGCAGGGACTAACTATGGCTACACCTTC
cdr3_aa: CASSFAGTNYGYTF

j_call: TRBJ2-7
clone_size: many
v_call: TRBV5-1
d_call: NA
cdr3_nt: TGCGCCAGCAGCTTGTCACCGGGCGCCCAAAAGCAGTACTTC
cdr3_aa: CASSLSPGAQKQYF

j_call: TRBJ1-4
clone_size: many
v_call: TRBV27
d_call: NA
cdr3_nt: TGTGCCAGCAGTTTATACAATAATGAAAAACTGTTTTTT
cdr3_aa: CASSLYNNEKLFF

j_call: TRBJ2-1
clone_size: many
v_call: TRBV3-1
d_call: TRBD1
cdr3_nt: TGTGCCAGCAGCACGACAGGGGGCGAGAAGTTCTTC
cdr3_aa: CASSTTGGEKFF

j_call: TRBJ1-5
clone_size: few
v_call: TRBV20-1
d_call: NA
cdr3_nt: TGCAGTGCTAGGGGACTGTCGGTGGGAGGCAATCAGCCCCAGCATTTT
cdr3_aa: CSARGLSVGGNQPQHF

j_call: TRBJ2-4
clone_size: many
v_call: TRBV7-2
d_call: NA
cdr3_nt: TGTGCCAGCAGCTTAGTACAGACAGCAGCCAAAAACATTCAGTACTTC
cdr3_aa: CASSLVQTAAKNIQYF

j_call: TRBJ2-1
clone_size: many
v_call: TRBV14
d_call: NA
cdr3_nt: TGTGCCAGCAGCAAACAGGCGGACTCCTACAATGAGCAGTTCTTC
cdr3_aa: CASSKQADSYNEQFF

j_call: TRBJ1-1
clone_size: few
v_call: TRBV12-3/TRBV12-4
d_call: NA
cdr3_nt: TGTGCCAGCAGTCTACAGGCCCGCGAAGCTTTCTTT
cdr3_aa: CASSLQAREAFF

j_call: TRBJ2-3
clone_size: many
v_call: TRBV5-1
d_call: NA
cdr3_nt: TGCGCCAGCGGCTCGGGGAGCACAGATACGCAGTATTTT
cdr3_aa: CASGSGSTDTQYF

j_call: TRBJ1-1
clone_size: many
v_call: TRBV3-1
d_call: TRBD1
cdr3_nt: TGTGCCAGCAGCCAAGTCTTGGCAGGGGGCGATCGGGCCACTGAAGCTTTCTTT
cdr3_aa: CASSQVLAGGDRATEAFF

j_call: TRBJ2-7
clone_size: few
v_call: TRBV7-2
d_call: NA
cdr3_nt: TGTGCCAGCAGCTTAGGACAGGCCCCCTACGAGCAGTACTTC
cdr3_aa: CASSLGQAPYEQYF

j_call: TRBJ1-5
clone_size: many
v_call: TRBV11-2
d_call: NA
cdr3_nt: TGTGCCAGCAGCCGACAGATAAATCAGCCCCAGCATTTT
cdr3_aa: CASSRQINQPQHF

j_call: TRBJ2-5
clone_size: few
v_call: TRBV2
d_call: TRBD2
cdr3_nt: TGTGCCAGCTGCCTCCGGACTAGTCAGGAGACCCAGTACTTC
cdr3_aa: CASCLRTSQETQYF

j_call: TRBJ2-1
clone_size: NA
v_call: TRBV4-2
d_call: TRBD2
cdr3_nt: TGTGCCAGCAGCCCCCTTGCGGGGGTGGGTGAGCAGTTCTTC
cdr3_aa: CASSPLAGVGEQFF

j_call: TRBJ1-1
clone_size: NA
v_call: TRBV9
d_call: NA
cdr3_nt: TGTGCCAGCAGCCCCTCCCGACAGTTGAACACTGAAGCTTTCTTT
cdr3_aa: CASSPSRQLNTEAFF

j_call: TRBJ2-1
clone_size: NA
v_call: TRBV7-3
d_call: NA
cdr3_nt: TGTGCCAGCCGCCCGGGGACGTACAATGAGCAGTTCTTC
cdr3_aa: CASRPGTYNEQFF

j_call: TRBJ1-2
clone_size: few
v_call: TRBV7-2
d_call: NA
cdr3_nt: TGTGCCAGCAGCACATACAGGGTTTCGTATGGCTACACCTTC
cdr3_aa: CASSTYRVSYGYTF

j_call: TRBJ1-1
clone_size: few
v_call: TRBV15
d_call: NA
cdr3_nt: TGTGCCACCAGCAGAGGGACAGTGAACACTGAAGCTTTCTTT
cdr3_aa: CATSRGTVNTEAFF

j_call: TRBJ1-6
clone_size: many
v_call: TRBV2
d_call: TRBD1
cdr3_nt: TGTGCCAGCAGCTCTGACCCGGGACAGGGTTTACGCTCCTATAATTCACCCCTCCACTTT
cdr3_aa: CASSSDPGQGLRSYNSPLHF

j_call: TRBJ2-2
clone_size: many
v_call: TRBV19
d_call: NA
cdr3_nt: TGTGCCAGTTACAACCGGGGCACCGGGGAGCTGTTTTTT
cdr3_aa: CASYNRGTGELFF

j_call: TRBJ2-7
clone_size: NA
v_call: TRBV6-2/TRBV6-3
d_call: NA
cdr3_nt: TGTGCCAGCAGTTACTCGGGTCTCTACGAGCAGTACTTC
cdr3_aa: CASSYSGLYEQYF

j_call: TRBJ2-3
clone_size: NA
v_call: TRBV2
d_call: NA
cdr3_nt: TGTGCCAGCGGAGGGTATGCGACAGATACGCAGTATTTT
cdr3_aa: CASGGYATDTQYF

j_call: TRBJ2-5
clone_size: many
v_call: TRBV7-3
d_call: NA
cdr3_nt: TGTGCCAGCAGCTTAACAGGGGGCCAAGAGACCCAGTACTTC
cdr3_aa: CASSLTGGQETQYF

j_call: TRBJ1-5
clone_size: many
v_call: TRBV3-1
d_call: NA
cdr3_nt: TGTGCCAGCAGCCTAAGGGGTGGCAATCAGCCCCAGCATTTT
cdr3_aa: CASSLRGGNQPQHF

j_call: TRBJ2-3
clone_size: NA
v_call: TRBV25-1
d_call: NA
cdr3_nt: TGTGCCAGCAGGACCCAGGATACGCAGTATTTT
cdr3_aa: CASRTQDTQYF

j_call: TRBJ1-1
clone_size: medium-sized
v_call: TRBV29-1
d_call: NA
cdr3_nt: TGCAGCGTTGTGGAACAGGTACGAGCTTTCTTT
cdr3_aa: CSVVEQVRAFF

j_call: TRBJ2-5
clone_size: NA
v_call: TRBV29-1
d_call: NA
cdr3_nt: TGCAGCGTTGCAGGAGGGCGGGAGACCCAGTACTTC
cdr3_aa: CSVAGGRETQYF

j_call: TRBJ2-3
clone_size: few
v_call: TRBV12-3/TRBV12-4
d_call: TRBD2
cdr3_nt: TGTGCCAGCAGTTTGGGGGGGAGGACCCCCGGTACGCAGTATTTT
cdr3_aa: CASSLGGRTPGTQYF

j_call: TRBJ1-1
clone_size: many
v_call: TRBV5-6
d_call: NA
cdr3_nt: TGTGCCAGCAGCTTGGGACCAATGAACACTGAAGCTTTCTTT
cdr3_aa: CASSLGPMNTEAFF

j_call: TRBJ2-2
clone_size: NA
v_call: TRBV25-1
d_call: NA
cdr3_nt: TGTGCCAGCAGTTTTTCGAAGGGTTGGACCGGGGAGCTGTTTTTT
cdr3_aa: CASSFSKGWTGELFF

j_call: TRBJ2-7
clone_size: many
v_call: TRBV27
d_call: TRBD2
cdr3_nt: TGTGCCAGCAGCGGACTAGCGGGGGCCTCCTACGAGCAGTACTTC
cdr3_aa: CASSGLAGASYEQYF

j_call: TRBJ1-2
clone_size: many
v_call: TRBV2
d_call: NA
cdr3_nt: TGTGCCAGCAGGGACAGCGCGTTCTATGGCTACACCTTC
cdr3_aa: CASRDSAFYGYTF

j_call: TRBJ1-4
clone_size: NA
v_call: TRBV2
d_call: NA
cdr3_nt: TGTGCCAGCAGTGCCCGACAGGCAGAAAAACTGTTTTTT
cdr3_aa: CASSARQAEKLFF

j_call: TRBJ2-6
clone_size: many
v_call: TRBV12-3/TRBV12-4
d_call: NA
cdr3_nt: TGTGCCAGCACCCCGGACTTAACTGGGGCCAACGTCCTGACTTTC
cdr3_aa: CASTPDLTGANVLTF